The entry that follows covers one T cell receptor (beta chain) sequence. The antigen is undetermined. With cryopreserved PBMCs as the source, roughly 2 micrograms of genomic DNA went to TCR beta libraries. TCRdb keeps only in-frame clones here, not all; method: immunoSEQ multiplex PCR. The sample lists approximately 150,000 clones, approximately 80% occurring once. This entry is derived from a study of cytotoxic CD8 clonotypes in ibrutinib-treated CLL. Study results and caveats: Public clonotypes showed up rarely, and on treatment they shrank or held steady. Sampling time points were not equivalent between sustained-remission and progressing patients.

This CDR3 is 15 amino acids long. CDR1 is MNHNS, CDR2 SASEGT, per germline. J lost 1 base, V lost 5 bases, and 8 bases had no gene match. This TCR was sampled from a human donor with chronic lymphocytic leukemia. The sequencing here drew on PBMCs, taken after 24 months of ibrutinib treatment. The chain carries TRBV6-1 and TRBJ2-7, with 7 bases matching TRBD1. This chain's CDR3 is CASSPAGTASYEQYF. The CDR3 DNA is TGTGCCAGCAGTCCCGCCGGGACAGCGTCCTACGAGCAGTACTTC.